A selection of T cell receptor beta chains follows, all from one sample in a study of T cell responses to AZD1222 COVID-19 vaccine. This table comes from immunoSEQ multiplex PCR, and its TCRdb copy is limited to in-frame clones, with some not included. The sample comprises 150,000 to 200,000 clones, around 95% of which are singletons, and about 0.6% rests with the top ten. This sample comprised peripheral blood, obtained on day 0 of AZD1222 vaccination. Receptors were obtained from an adult in good health. Both conserved end residues are part of each CDR3.

TRBV5-5 | CASSLGPINTEAFF
TRBV6-5 | CASSYGQGRGYTF
TRBV27 | CASRTGAERTGELFF
TRBV2 | CASSEPGLAGGGANEQFF
TRBV7-9 | CASSLERSEQFF
TRBV28 | CASTHPRQGAYGYTF
TRBV3-1/TRBV3-2 | CASSQAGTAYEQYF
TRBV28 | CASNSRRFSHGYTF
TRBV19 | CASSPTTGGRTEAFF
TRBV7-9 | CASSPASLTDTQYF
TRBV28 | CASSLLQEAAREAFF
TRBV13 | CASSLPPGRNTGELFF
TRBV6-6 | CASRPPGTFSDTQYF
TRBV11-2 | CASSRGRGTDTQYF
TRBV2 | CASSERPTNQPQHF
TRBV20-1 | CSASLQDTQYF
TRBV7-9 | CASSEQFF
TRBV11-2 | CASSLVIPFLAGPYNEQFF
TRBV7-6 | CASSPSGNQPQHF
TRBV4-2 | CASSQEGRAGANVLTF
TRBV4-1 | CASSLPKGTSGKDTQYF
TRBV5-6 | CASSLNYGETQYF
TRBV5-8 | CASSSQLNQPQHF
TRBV27 | CASSFSPPPGLIEAFF
TRBV5-1 | CASSLGAYTTSGHTDTQYF
TRBV28 | CASSRGGHADTQYF
TRBV4-1 | CASSQERSGNYGYTF
TRBV5-5 | CASSLVAATDTQYF
TRBV30 | CAWSRLAGGRYTDTQYF
TRBV12-5 | CASGTLNGYTF
TRBV18 | CASSPPGGTDTQYF
TRBV19 | CASTTPGQLSLRLHF
TRBV27 | CASSSWTLTNTGELFF
TRBV19 | CASSIGGPRQPQHF
TRBV6-5 | CASRGQGNQPQHF
TRBV28 | CAASGFKSTDTQYF
TRBV30 | CAWSLRGTYYEQYF
TRBV3-1/TRBV3-2 | CASSHAGTATEAFF
TRBV7-8 | CASSLRGPSLLQETQYF
TRBV10-3 | CAISGVTSGEQYF
TRBV28 | CASRPTGWQPQHF
TRBV5-4 | CASRAGRDEQFF